A single sample is the source of the 31 T cell receptor beta chains below, sequenced in a study of OX40 agonist ivuxolimab in advanced cancers. Sequencing was performed with immunoSEQ multiplex PCR; in TCRdb, only in-frame clones are kept and a portion is missing. This sample has approximately 10,000 clones, with approximately 80% found just once. The material was CD4+ or CD8+ T cells sorted from blood, obtained in a trial of the OX40 agonist ivuxolimab. The source is an adult with an advanced solid tumor such as melanoma, head and neck, liver or kidney cancer.

This clone was seen once. The CDR3: CASSDIGMGRIYEQYF. The CDR3 DNA is TGTGCCAGCAGTGACATAGGTATGGGACGGATCTACGAGCAGTACTTC. V gene TRBV6-1 combines with J gene TRBJ2-7; D tentatively reads TRBD1 or TRBD2 (5 bases each). The CDR3 extends over 16 amino acids. The V gene's germline CDR1 is MNHNS and CDR2 SASEGT. V lost 3 bases and J lost 3, with 18 bases in between.

The chain joins TRBV5-8 to TRBJ1-1, with D possibly matching TRBD1 (6 bases). The germline V gene has CDR1 SGHTS and CDR2 YDEGEE. V lost 6 bases and J lost 6, with 15 bases in between. The CDR3 covers 13 residues. The CDR3 is CASIHGGRAEAFF. CDR3 DNA: TGTGCCAGCATCCACGGGGGGCGGGCTGAAGCTTTCTTT.

This clone was observed a handful of times. J is TRBJ1-1 and V is TRBV7-9; tentative D call: TRBD1 (6 bases). Per germline, CDR1 SEHNR and CDR2 FQNEAQ (reference sequence). This CDR3 has 14 amino acids. Trimming stripped 4 bases from V and 5 bases from J, with 14 bases between. For the CDR3, the DNA is TGTGCCAGCAGCTCATCGACAGGCACTACTGAAGCTTTCTTT. This translates into CASSSSTGTTEAFF.

This chain links TRBV19 with TRBJ1-2, with no clear D. The CDR3 spans 13 residues. Trimming shortened V by 7 bases and J by 6 bases, and 15 bases separated the two germline ends. Per germline, CDR1 LNHDA and CDR2 SQIVND (reference sequence). This chain's CDR3 is CASTERAQDGYTF. Here the CDR3 DNA reads TGTGCCAGTACCGAAAGGGCTCAGGATGGCTACACCTTC.

The V gene is TRBV10-2, the J gene TRBJ1-1; D not resolved. Germline V gives CDR1 WSHSY, CDR2 SAAADI. V lost 4 bases and J lost 3, with 3 bases in between. The CDR3 loop spans 11 amino acids. In nucleotides, the CDR3 is TGCGCCAGCAGTGGGGACACTGAAGCTTTCTTT. Translated: CASSGDTEAFF.

The chain employs TRBV27 and TRBJ1-1; the D is unclear. The CDR3 runs to 14 residues. Trimming removed 4 bases from V and 0 bases from J, with 9 bases in between. From germline, CDR1 is MNHEY and CDR2 SMNVEV (reference sequence). The CDR3: CASSSLSLNTEAFF. DNA for the CDR3: TGTGCCAGCAGTTCATTGAGCTTGAACACTGAAGCTTTCTTT.

The genes are TRBV10-1 and TRBJ2-1; perhaps TRBD2 as D (6 bases). CDR3 length: 13 amino acids. Germline V gene lookup returns CDR1 WNHNN and CDR2 SYGVQD (reference sequence). V lost 5 bases and J 5 bases, leaving 10 bases between the germline ends. The CDR3 DNA follows: TGCGCCAGCAGTCCGGGACTGGACAATGAGCAGTTCTTC. This encodes CASSPGLDNEQFF.

This chain uses TRBV7-9 with TRBJ2-2; D not resolved. The CDR3 is 14 residues long. CDR1 is SEHNR, CDR2 FQNEAQ, per germline (reference sequence). Trimming cost V 0 bases and J 5 bases, with 7 bases left between them. The CDR3 nucleotides are TGTGCCAGCAGCTTAGCTAGGGTAACCGGGGAGCTGTTTTTT. This encodes CASSLARVTGELFF. Complete variable domain (other parts from reference TRBV7-9 and TRBJ2-2): DTGVSQNPRHKITKRGQNVTFRCDPISEHNRLYWYRQTLGQGPEFLTYFQNEAQLEKSRLLSDRFSAERPKGSFSTLEIQRTEQGDSAMYLCASSLARVTGELFFGEGSRLTVL.

The rearrangement links TRBV5-4 to TRBJ1-6, with D tentatively TRBD1 (5 bases). The CDR3 sequence is 14 residues long. Germline CDR1 SGHNT, CDR2 YYREEE (reference sequence). The V end was cut by 2 bases, the J end by 4 bases, with 7 bases between. As DNA, the CDR3 is TGTGCCAGCAGCTTTTCAGGGTATAATTCACCCCTCCACTTT. It translates to CASSFSGYNSPLHF.

This clone was detected a few times. The rearrangement joins TRBV9 to TRBJ2-1, with TRBD2 identical over 7 bases. Trimming removed 0 bases from V and 9 bases from J; junction bases left unmatched: 3. The CDR3 has 13 residues. Germline CDR1 SGDLS, CDR2 YYNGEE. For the CDR3, the DNA is TGTGCCAGCAGCGTAGTAGCGGGCGGTGAGCAGTTCTTC. It codes for CASSVVAGGEQFF. The full variable domain, rest sourced from reference TRBV9 and TRBJ2-1, is DSGVTQTPKHLITATGQRVTLRCSPRSGDLSVYWYQQSLDQGLQFLIQYYNGEERAKGNILERFSAQQFPDLHSELNLSSLELGDSALYFCASSVVAGGEQFFGPGTRLTVL.

J is TRBJ1-1 and V is TRBV29-1, with TRBD1 matching over 7 bases. V lost 5 bases, J lost 1 base, and 4 bases stayed unmatched. Germline CDR1 reads SQVTM; CDR2 reads ANQGSEA. This CDR3 region has 13 residues. This chain's CDR3 is CSVRDRENTEAFF. Written as DNA, the CDR3 is TGCAGCGTTCGAGACAGGGAGAACACTGAAGCTTTCTTT.

The rearrangement uses TRBV11-2 and TRBJ2-3; TRBD2 matches 7 bases. This CDR3 has 16 amino acids. After removal of 0 bases from V and 1 base from J, the junction contained 4 bases not matched to a gene. Germline V CDR1 and CDR2: SGHAT, FQNNGV. CDR3 sequence: CASSLDPGGRTDTQYF. Here the CDR3 DNA reads TGTGCCAGCAGCTTAGACCCGGGAGGACGCACAGATACGCAGTATTTT.

The chain has TRBV7-3 and TRBJ2-1; the D gene is possibly TRBD1 (6 bases). Germline V lookup: CDR1 SGHTA, CDR2 FQGTGA. V lost 3 bases to trimming and J lost 9 bases, with 12 bases between them. This CDR3 has 13 residues. The CDR3 bases are TGTGCCAGCAGCTTTCTGGGGGCCACTGAGCAGTTCTTC. The encoded protein is CASSFLGATEQFF.

J is TRBJ2-3 and V is TRBV11-2; D gene uncertain. Germline-derived CDR1 and CDR2 are SGHAT and FQNNGV. Deletions cut 5 bases from V and 2 bases from J, with 5 bases between. The CDR3 sequence is 12 residues long. Here the CDR3 reads CASSRFTDTQYF. CDR3 DNA: TGTGCCAGCAGCCGCTTCACAGATACGCAGTATTTT.

The rearrangement links TRBV5-6 to TRBJ2-7; TRBD1 agrees at 7 bases. Germline V gene lookup returns CDR1 SGHDT and CDR2 YYEEEE. The CDR3 runs to 13 residues. V dropped 4 bases and J dropped 6; count of bases not matched to a gene: 7. The CDR3 protein is CASSPGGMVEQYF. The CDR3 region has the DNA TGTGCCAGCAGCCCAGGGGGAATGGTCGAGCAGTACTTC.

The DNA for the CDR3 is TGTGCCAGCGGGGTGGGAGGCGCCTATGGCTACACCTTC. Its protein is CASGVGGAYGYTF. The V gene is TRBV7-9, the J gene TRBJ1-2; no clear D gene. The germline V gene encodes CDR1 SEHNR and CDR2 FQNEAQ (reference sequence). There are 13 residues in the CDR3. The germline V and J ends were trimmed by 8 bases and 4 bases, with 14 bases remaining between them.

The chain couples TRBV27 to TRBJ2-7; D perhaps matches TRBD1 (6 bases). Trimming took off 4 bases at V and 2 bases at J, with 12 bases between the two ends. Looked up from germline, CDR1 is MNHEY and CDR2 is SMNVEV (reference sequence). This CDR3 contains 14 residues. The CDR3 spells CASSSRDTAYEQYF. As DNA, the CDR3 is TGTGCCAGCAGTTCCAGGGACACAGCCTACGAGCAGTACTTC.

This clone came up a few times. The chain couples TRBV6-4 to TRBJ1-1, with 7 bases identical to TRBD1. Germline values: CDR1 MRHNA, CDR2 SNTAGT. The CDR3 runs 14 residues. V dropped 5 bases and J dropped 1; count of bases not matched to a gene: 4. The CDR3 spells CASSPGTENTEAFF. CDR3 in DNA: TGTGCCAGCAGTCCCGGGACAGAGAACACTGAAGCTTTCTTT.

The chain links TRBV7-9 to TRBJ2-1; TRBD1 matches at 9 bases. Per the germline V gene, CDR1 is SEHNR and CDR2 is FQNEAQ (reference sequence). J gave up 7 bases and V 5 bases, and 9 bases lay outside the gene matches. CDR3 length: 15 residues. The CDR3 loop reads CASSPDGTGFNEQFF. The CDR3 coding sequence is TGTGCCAGCAGCCCCGATGGGACAGGGTTTAATGAGCAGTTCTTC.

The chain has TRBV9 and TRBJ2-2; possible D gene TRBD1, 5 bases. Trimming shortened V by 0 bases and J by 1 base, and 13 bases separated the two germline ends. This CDR3 comprises 17 residues. Germline V gene data show CDR1 as SGDLS and CDR2 as YYNGEE. CDR3 in amino acids: CASSVDRQMENTGELFF. CDR3 sequence (DNA): TGTGCCAGCAGCGTAGATAGACAGATGGAGAACACCGGGGAGCTGTTTTTT.

CDR3 DNA sequence: TGTGCCAGTAGTATAGCTCACACGGGACCCCAGCCCCAGCATTTT. Amino acid sequence: CASSIAHTGPQPQHF. The chain has TRBV19 and TRBJ1-5, with D possibly being TRBD1 (5 bases). The CDR3 totals 15 residues. The germline V gene has CDR1 LNHDA and CDR2 SQIVND (reference sequence). V was cut by 1 base and J by 7 bases, with 14 bases left in between.

J is TRBJ2-5 and V is TRBV6-1, with D tentatively TRBD1 (6 bases). The DNA end favors TRBJ2-7, so the J call may be wrong. The CDR3 runs 12 residues. Germline V gene lookup returns CDR1 MNHNS and CDR2 SASEGT. CDR3 residues: CASSQGIYEQYF. The CDR3 region has the DNA TGTGCCAGCAGCCAGGGGATCTACGAGCAGTACTTC.

V gene TRBV4-2 combines with J gene TRBJ1-1; the D is unclear. CDR3 size: 12 residues. Trimming pared 0 bases from V and 8 bases from J, leaving 7 bases between. The germline gives CDR1 LGHNA, CDR2 YNFKEQ. The CDR3 loop reads CASSQDSGEAFF. The CDR3 DNA follows: TGTGCCAGCAGCCAAGATTCGGGGGAAGCTTTCTTT.

The V and J genes are TRBV7-9 and TRBJ2-5; D is unclear. The CDR3 contains 15 residues. Trimming removed 3 bases at V and 5 bases at J, with 16 bases between. Germline CDR1 reads SEHNR; CDR2 reads FQNEAQ (reference sequence). CDR3 nucleotide sequence: TGTGCCAGCAGCTTGATGGGCGGCCCCCAGGAGACCCAGTACTTC. Amino acids: CASSLMGGPQETQYF.

The genes are TRBV13 and TRBJ2-5; TRBD2 aligns across 10 bases. CDR1 is PRHDT, CDR2 FYEKMQ, per germline (reference sequence). Trimming removed 3 bases from V and 4 bases from J; junction bases left unmatched: 8. This CDR3 spans 16 amino acids. This CDR3 is CASSFPSGRRVETQYF. The CDR3 coding sequence is TGTGCCAGCAGCTTTCCTAGCGGGAGAAGGGTAGAGACCCAGTACTTC.

The chain links TRBV30 to TRBJ2-7; D is uncertain. Trimming cost V 0 bases and J 3 bases, with 15 bases left between them. The CDR3 runs 15 residues. Germline V gene lookup returns CDR1 GTSNPN and CDR2 SVGIG (reference sequence). The CDR3 bases are TGTGCCTGGAGTGTACTGGCGACGGCACTCTACGAGCAGTACTTC. It yields the protein CAWSVLATALYEQYF.

V usage is TRBV11-2 and J usage is TRBJ2-7; the match to TRBD2 covers 7 bases. V gave up 1 base and J gave up 1 base; unmatched junction bases: 7. Per the germline V gene, CDR1 is SGHAT and CDR2 is FQNNGV. CDR3 length: 16 residues. CDR3 in DNA: TGTGCCAGCAGCTTAGTCTCGGGACTACAATCCTACGAGCAGTACTTC. Translated: CASSLVSGLQSYEQYF. The full variable domain, with the rest looked up from reference TRBV11-2 and TRBJ2-7, is EAGVAQSPRYKIIEKRQSVAFWCNPISGHATLYWYQQILGQGPKLLIQFQNNGVVDDSQLPKDRFSAERLKGVDSTLKIQPAKLEDSAVYLCASSLVSGLQSYEQYFGPGTRLTVT.

The chain has TRBV6-6 and TRBJ2-7, with a weak D call TRBD2 (7 bases). CDR1 is MNHNY, CDR2 SVGAGI, per germline (reference sequence). The CDR3 contains 13 residues. Trimming pared 4 bases from V and 3 bases from J, leaving 10 bases between. In DNA, the CDR3 is TGTGCCAGCAGTTGGGGGGGCTTCTACGAGCAGTACTTC. Translated, it gives CASSWGGFYEQYF.

The rearrangement links TRBV6-1 to TRBJ1-2; D is unresolved. Trimming stripped 0 bases from V and 5 bases from J, with 7 bases between. CDR1 and CDR2 (germline): MNHNS, SASEGT. This CDR3 spans 13 amino acids. The CDR3 coding sequence is TGTGCCAGCAGTGAAGCGCTGGGTTATGGCTACACCTTC. Translated, it gives CASSEALGYGYTF.

The V gene is TRBV2, the J gene TRBJ2-7, with TRBD2 identical over 11 bases. The CDR3 covers 15 residues. The J segment lost 3 bases and the V segment lost 6 bases, leaving 7 bases of the junction unmatched. Germline values: CDR1 SNHLY, CDR2 FYNNEI. The CDR3, as DNA: TGTGCCAGCAGCGGGACTAGCGGTATGAACTACGAGCAGTACTTC. Translated: CASSGTSGMNYEQYF.

In its sample, this clone was seen once. This sequence joins TRBV27 and TRBJ1-6; a weak D match, TRBD1 (5 bases). Germline CDR1 MNHEY, CDR2 SMNVEV (reference sequence). The length of the CDR3 is 15 residues. The V end was cut by 4 bases, the J end by 5 bases, with 12 bases between. The CDR3 here is CASSSGWSNNSPLHF. CDR3 bases: TGTGCCAGCAGTTCAGGGTGGTCCAATAATTCACCCCTCCACTTT.